One sample yielded the 15 T cell receptor beta chains listed below, sequenced in a study of CD8+CD57+ T cells in acquired aplastic anemia. It was patients with CD8+CD57+ cell expansion by flow cytometry who were chosen for sequencing. TCR beta VDJ and CDR3 profiling used genomic DNA as template. One entry per CDR3 protein, called by TCRdb with MiXCR from the reads. The profile covers roughly 100,000 distinct CDR3 sequences, with roughly 70% appearing a single time and more than 55% taken by the ten largest. Sequencing was performed on sorted CD4+, CD8+, or CD8+CD57+ T cells (not recorded which) from PBMCs. These receptors all come from a human donor with aplastic anemia.

This clonotype was found many times. V and J are TRBV7-9 and TRBJ1-2; D might be TRBD1 (6 bases). Germline assignment: CDR1 SEHNR and CDR2 FQNEAQ (reference sequence). V shed 1 base and J shed 4 bases, with 13 bases lying between them. The CDR3 contains 15 residues. The CDR3 DNA reads TGTGCCAGCAGCTTAGAGGCACAGGGTTCCTATGGCTACACCTTC. Its translation: CASSLEAQGSYGYTF.

This clonotype was counted between two and nine times. The V call is TRBV25-1, the J call TRBJ2-5; D gene ambiguous. Trimming took off 4 bases at V and 7 bases at J, with 7 bases between the two ends. CDR1 is MGHDK and CDR2 is SYGVNS in the germline V gene. The CDR3 consists of 11 residues. The CDR3 sequence is CASSAPRTQYF. DNA for the CDR3: TGTGCCAGCAGTGCCCCTCGGACCCAGTACTTC.

The genes are TRBV20-1 and TRBJ2-5; D not certain. With 6 bases removed from V and 2 bases from J, the gap between germline ends came to 7 bases. The germline V gene has CDR1 DFQATT and CDR2 SNEGSKA (reference sequence). CDR3 size: 11 residues. The CDR3 DNA reads TGCAGTGCCGGGCATCAAGAGACCCAGTACTTC. It translates to CSAGHQETQYF.

This sequence joins TRBV25-1 and TRBJ2-1; the D gene is possibly TRBD2 (5 bases). The ends were cut back, 6 bases at V and 0 bases at J, with 15 bases in the middle. Per germline, CDR1 MGHDK and CDR2 SYGVNS. This CDR3 has 16 residues. In DNA form, the CDR3 reads TGTGCCAGCAGAGACGCTAGCTGGAGCTCCTACAATGAGCAGTTCTTC. Residues: CASRDASWSSYNEQFF.

This clonotype was observed a handful of times. The CDR3, as DNA: TGCAGCGTCCTCTCGGGACGAGGAACTGAAGCTTTCTTT. Amino acids: CSVLSGRGTEAFF. V and J are TRBV29-1 and TRBJ1-1, with TRBD1 as a possible D gene (5 bases). This CDR3 has 13 residues. The germline V gene has CDR1 SQVTM and CDR2 ANQGSEA. V was cut by 6 bases and J by 5 bases, with 16 bases left in between.

V and J are TRBV19 and TRBJ2-7, with 7 bases identical to TRBD1. V lost 3 bases, J lost 3 bases, and 2 bases stayed unmatched. The CDR3 has 13 residues. Per the germline V gene, CDR1 is LNHDA and CDR2 is SQIVND (reference sequence). The CDR3 DNA is TGTGCCAGTAGTATTGCAGGGGGCTACGAGCAGTACTTC. Residues: CASSIAGGYEQYF.

The J gene is TRBJ2-1, the V gene TRBV20-1; tentatively, D is TRBD1 (6 bases). Deletions cut 3 bases from V and 3 bases from J, with 15 bases between. Per the germline V gene, CDR1 is DFQATT and CDR2 is SNEGSKA (reference sequence). CDR3 size: 15 residues. CDR3 in amino acids: CSARLTGIRYNEQFF. The CDR3 DNA sequence: TGCAGTGCTAGGCTCACAGGGATCCGCTACAATGAGCAGTTCTTC.

In its sample, this clonotype was seen a few times. The chain combines TRBV14 with TRBJ2-1, with 9 bases that match TRBD1. The trim removed 4 bases at V and 5 bases at J, leaving 9 bases unmatched. Germline V gene sequence: CDR1 SGHDN, CDR2 FVKESK. This CDR3 region has 16 residues. CDR3 protein: CASSLPPGQGDNEQFF. The CDR3 bases are TGTGCCAGCAGCCTCCCGCCGGGACAGGGCGACAATGAGCAGTTCTTC.

As regards this clonotype: Mismatch with germline at one junction end may stem from a read error. The chain uses TRBV20-1 and TRBJ2-7, with D possibly being TRBD2 (6 bases). This CDR3 comprises 14 residues. CDR1 is DFQATT and CDR2 is SNEGSKA in the germline V gene (reference sequence). The CDR3 is CSAGDRREPGEQYF. CDR3 DNA sequence: TGCAGTGCTGGAGATCGCCGGGAGCCGGGAGAGCAGTACTTC.

V gene TRBV7-2 combines with J gene TRBJ2-3; possibly TRBD1 for D (5 bases). Looked up from germline, CDR1 is SGHTA and CDR2 is FQGNSA. Trimming removed 6 bases from V and 4 bases from J, with 14 bases in between. The CDR3 spans 14 residues. CDR3 loop: CASRQRGSADTQYF. In DNA, the CDR3 is TGTGCCAGCAGACAAAGGGGCTCCGCAGATACGCAGTATTTT.

This clonotype was detected once. This sequence joins TRBV9 and TRBJ1-4; no definite D call. CDR1 and CDR2 from the germline V gene are SGDLS and YYNGEE. Trimming stripped 4 bases from V and 0 bases from J, with 10 bases between. The length of the CDR3 is 15 residues. CDR3 nucleotide sequence: TGTGCCAGCAGCCAAGACATCGCAACTAATGAAAAACTGTTTTTT. Its protein is CASSQDIATNEKLFF.

The chain joins TRBV14 to TRBJ2-7, with TRBD1 matching over 8 bases. The CDR3 extends over 14 amino acids. CDR1 is SGHDN, CDR2 FVKESK, per germline. The J segment lost 6 bases and the V segment lost 2 bases, leaving 6 bases of the junction unmatched. The CDR3 nucleotides read TGTGCCAGCAGCCAACCCGTGACAGGGGCCGAGCAGTACTTC. This encodes CASSQPVTGAEQYF. Filled out from reference TRBV14 and TRBJ2-7, the complete variable domain reads EAGVTQFPSHSVIEKGQTVTLRCDPISGHDNLYWYRRVMGKEIKFLLHFVKESKQDESGMPNNRFLAERTGGTYSTLKVQPAELEDSGVYFCASSQPVTGAEQYFGPGTRLTVT.

The chain employs TRBV9 and TRBJ2-5, with TRBD2 matching over 9 bases. CDR1 SGDLS and CDR2 YYNGEE come from the germline V gene. The CDR3 runs to 16 residues. V lost 0 bases to trimming and J lost 4 bases; unmatched junction nucleotides: 7. CDR3 in DNA: TGTGCCAGCAGCGTAGAGGGCGGGAGGGCCGGAGAGACCCAGTACTTC. Translated: CASSVEGGRAGETQYF.

The V gene is TRBV7-6, the J gene TRBJ2-1, with D possibly being TRBD1 (6 bases). The CDR3 runs 16 residues. Germline CDR1 is SGHVS and CDR2 is FNYEAQ. The germline V and J ends were trimmed by 5 bases and 4 bases, with 18 bases remaining between them. The CDR3 spells CASSTRTAGPYNEQFF. The CDR3 region has the DNA TGTGCCAGCAGCACTCGGACAGCAGGTCCATACAATGAGCAGTTCTTC.

The rearrangement uses TRBV15 and TRBJ2-7, with TRBD1 matching 9 bases. Per the germline V gene, CDR1 is LNHNV and CDR2 is YYDKDF (reference sequence). Trimming at V came to 2 bases and at J to 7 bases, leaving 6 bases not matched to a gene. CDR3 length: 14 residues. This chain's CDR3 is CATSRQTGGEEQYV. The DNA for the CDR3 is TGTGCCACCAGCAGACAGACAGGGGGTGAAGAGCAGTACGTC.